This T cell receptor beta chain emerged from a study of untreated major depressive disorder. The germline gives CDR1 GTSNPN, CDR2 SVGIG (reference sequence). The V end was cut by 5 bases, the J end by 8 bases, with 15 bases between. The CDR3 loop spans 12 amino acids. Libraries were prepared by immunoSEQ multiplex PCR; TCRdb keeps only in-frame clonotypes and omits some of them. The sample holds tens of thousands of clones, just under 95% seen once. The chain couples TRBV30 to TRBJ1-2; possible D gene TRBD1, 5 bases. This sequence originates from a man between 25 and 39 years old in good health. The specimen was CD4+ T cells from PBMCs. The CDR3 loop is CAWSQGRRGYTF. CDR3 in DNA: TGTGCCTGGTCTCAGGGTCGGCGGGGCTACACCTTC.